This T cell receptor (beta chain) originates from a study of Tregs in tolerant kidney transplant recipients. Data came from immunoSEQ multiplex PCR; TCRdb stores just in-frame clones and leaves some out. The sample records under 80,000 clones, 70% to 90% being singletons. This clone was found once. Its antigen is not identified. The germline gives CDR1 MNHEY, CDR2 SMNVEV (reference sequence). V shed 4 bases and J shed 11 bases, with 15 bases lying between them. This CDR3 spans 13 amino acids. Points from the study as a whole: Few patients were studied, so findings need validation in larger groups.

The material sequenced was Tregs from blood, taken before the transplant. The V gene is TRBV27, the J gene TRBJ1-5; maybe TRBD1 (6 bases). This sequence was found in a human donor who received a combined kidney and bone marrow transplant. The CDR3 region has the DNA TGTGCCAGCAGTTCCTACGGGGGCCGGGCCCAGCATTTT. Amino acid sequence: CASSSYGGRAQHF.